The clone carrying this T cell receptor beta chain was detected ten times or more. As yet, its antigen is unknown. The length of the CDR3 is 14 residues. CDR1 LGHNA and CDR2 YNFKEQ come from the germline V gene. With 4 bases removed from V and 2 bases from J, the gap between germline ends came to 11 bases. The data were taken from a study of response to subunit inactivated influenza vaccine. The study's findings and limits: A suggestion made by the authors is that each seasonal influenza vaccination recruits few new T cells.

TCRdb re-called the RT-PCR reads with MiXCR, one entry per CDR3 protein. The data show roughly 290,000 distinct CDR3 sequences, around a fifth seen once. J is TRBJ1-1 and V is TRBV4-2, with D unclear. This material consisted of PBMCs from blood, taken about 20 months after vaccination. The clonotype comes from a man between 50 and 69 years old who received an inactivated influenza vaccine. CDR3 loop: CASSREVENTEAFF. DNA for the CDR3: TGTGCCAGCAGCCGAGAAGTGGAAAACACTGAAGCTTTCTTT.